This TCR beta chain was identified during a study of T cell repertoires in cytomegalovirus infection. About the research overall: A matching HLA type, together with CMV infection, was signaled by public TCR beta signatures. Whole-study results and caveats: Dominant in the ex vivo response were TCR beta clonotypes restricted by HLA-C and specific for CMV.

From the reads, TCRdb called clonotypes with MiXCR, one entry per CDR3 protein. The table records nearly 550,000 distinct CDR3 sequences, 15% to 20% of them present only once. This clonotype was recorded a few times. Its antigen remains unknown. The CDR3 covers 19 residues. V was pared by 2 bases and J by 4 bases, with 14 bases of the junction left unmatched. Looked up from germline, CDR1 is SGDLS and CDR2 is YYNGEE. The sequenced material came from CD8+ T cells from PBMCs. This chain joins TRBV9 and TRBJ2-1; TRBD1 matches at 11 bases. The receptor was derived from a human donor in good health (CMV status not recorded). Some clones in this sample may be carry-over from other donors' samples. CDR3 bases: TGTGCCAGCAGCGTCGAAAGGGGACAGGGGGGACGAAGATACAATGAGCAGTTCTTC. This translates into CASSVERGQGGRRYNEQFF.